Below are 9 T cell receptor beta chains sequenced from a single sample in a study of shared clonotypes between healthy human individuals. Clones were read by immunoSEQ multiplex PCR, and TCRdb kept only the in-frame ones, dropping some. The table shows hundreds of thousands of clones, with about 74% occurring only once. Material: memory CD4+ T cells sorted from blood. Indicated subset: CD45RA-negative fraction. Source of these receptors: a woman under 40 in good health.

This chain joins TRBV28 and TRBJ2-2; the D gene is possibly TRBD2 (5 bases). The CDR3 sequence is 14 residues long. The V gene's germline CDR1 is MDHEN and CDR2 SYDVKM. The V end lost 5 bases, the J end lost 6 bases, and 13 bases lay between the germline ends. The CDR3 is CASSTGVLAGELFF. As DNA, the CDR3 is TGTGCCAGCAGTACCGGGGTTCTCGCCGGGGAGCTGTTTTTT.

In its sample, this clone was seen a few times. V and J are TRBV10-1 and TRBJ2-7; 7 bases align to TRBD2. The CDR3 contains 14 residues. V gave up 3 bases and J gave up 6 bases; unmatched junction bases: 8. CDR1 and CDR2 (germline): WNHNN, SYGVQD (reference sequence). CDR3 residues: CASSDAGESVEQYF. The CDR3 nucleotides read TGCGCCAGCAGTGACGCGGGAGAGTCGGTCGAGCAGTACTTC.

The chain is built from TRBV19 and TRBJ1-1; perhaps TRBD1 as D (6 bases). The CDR3 runs 14 residues. The V and J ends lost 6 bases and 2 bases respectively, with 13 bases between them. The germline CDR1 and CDR2 sequences are LNHDA and SQIVND (reference sequence). CDR3 amino acids: CASRTVQGNTEAFF. CDR3 sequence (DNA): TGTGCCAGTAGGACTGTACAGGGTAACACTGAAGCTTTCTTT. The entire variable domain, with the rest obtained from reference TRBV19 and TRBJ1-1, is as follows: DGGITQSPKYLFRKEGQNVTLSCEQNLNHDAMYWYRQDPGQGLRLIYYSQIVNDFQKGDIAEGYSVSREKKESFPLTVTSAQKNPTAFYLCASRTVQGNTEAFFGQGTRLTVV.

The chain carries TRBV29-1 and TRBJ1-4; 7 nucleotides line up with TRBD1. The germline CDR1 and CDR2 sequences are SQVTM and ANQGSEA. V lost 2 bases, J lost 0 bases, and 0 bases stayed unmatched. The CDR3 loop spans 14 amino acids. CDR3 sequence: CSVETGATNEKLFF. The CDR3 nucleotides read TGCAGCGTTGAAACAGGGGCAACTAATGAAAAACTGTTTTTT. Complete variable domain (other parts from reference TRBV29-1 and TRBJ1-4): SAVISQKPSRDICQRGTSLTIQCQVDSQVTMMFWYRQQPGQSLTLIATANQGSEATYESGFVIDKFPISRPNLTFSTLTVSNMSPEDSSIYLCSVETGATNEKLFFGSGTQLSVL.

This chain connects TRBV19 to TRBJ2-1; maybe TRBD1 (6 bases). Per the germline V gene, CDR1 is LNHDA and CDR2 is SQIVND (reference sequence). The CDR3 extends over 13 amino acids. V gave up 7 bases and J gave up 7 bases, with 14 bases separating them. Here the CDR3 reads CASMGTGLNEQFF. Here the CDR3 DNA reads TGTGCCAGTATGGGAACAGGGTTGAATGAGCAGTTCTTC. Variable domain in full (rest from reference TRBV19 and TRBJ2-1): DGGITQSPKYLFRKEGQNVTLSCEQNLNHDAMYWYRQDPGQGLRLIYYSQIVNDFQKGDIAEGYSVSREKKESFPLTVTSAQKNPTAFYLCASMGTGLNEQFFGPGTRLTVL.

V gene TRBV6-5 combines with J gene TRBJ2-3, with D possibly being TRBD1 (5 bases). Trimming stripped 6 bases from V and 1 base from J, with 8 bases between. Germline V gene data show CDR1 as MNHEY and CDR2 as SVGAGI. There are 13 residues in the CDR3. The CDR3 loop is CASSVQGTDTQYF. The CDR3 DNA reads as TGTGCCAGCAGCGTACAGGGCACAGATACGCAGTATTTT.

About this clone: One end of the junction varies from germline; a read error may be responsible. The chain couples TRBV28 to TRBJ2-7; 7 bases fit TRBD1. There are 12 residues in the CDR3. Per the germline V gene, CDR1 is MDHEN and CDR2 is SYDVKM. Here the CDR3 reads CASSLREGGVHF. In DNA form, the CDR3 reads TGTGCCAGCAGTTTACGTGAAGGGGGCGTCCATTTC.

The chain uses TRBV28 and TRBJ1-5, with 8 bases aligning to TRBD1. After removal of 6 bases from V and 7 bases from J, the junction contained 5 bases not matched to a gene. This CDR3 is built from 13 residues. CDR1 and CDR2 from the germline V gene are MDHEN and SYDVKM. This chain's CDR3 is CASSRTGRQPQHF. CDR3 sequence (DNA): TGTGCCAGCAGCAGGACAGGGAGACAGCCCCAGCATTTT.

This chain links TRBV19 with TRBJ1-2; TRBD1 agrees at 7 bases. From germline, CDR1 is LNHDA and CDR2 SQIVND (reference sequence). This CDR3 is 13 amino acids long. The V and J ends lost 3 bases and 4 bases, in that order; junction bases with no gene match: 2. DNA for the CDR3: TGTGCCAGTAGTATCCGGGACAGCTATGGCTACACCTTC. Its translation: CASSIRDSYGYTF.